Listed below are T cell receptor beta chains from one sample, sequenced in a study of CD8+CD57+ T cells in acquired aplastic anemia. TCRdb called the reads again in MiXCR, with one record for every CDR3 protein. Among approximately 150,000 distinct CDR3 sequences listed, 65% to 75% were seen once. What was sequenced was sorted CD4+, CD8+, or CD8+CD57+ T cells (not recorded which) from PBMCs. The receptor set was obtained from a human donor with aplastic anemia. Both conserved end residues are part of each CDR3. Each record gives: D gene, V gene, clone size, J gene, CDR3 protein, CDR3 DNA. D genes are given only for firm matches. A row's size may be missing; if present it is once, few, many or a size class.

D gene: .; V gene: TRBV19; clone size: .; J gene: TRBJ2-3; CDR3 protein: CASSIDGTGTDTQYF; CDR3 DNA: TGTGCCAGTAGTATCGACGGGACGGGCACAGATACGCAGTATTTT
D gene: .; V gene: TRBV7-3; clone size: .; J gene: TRBJ2-3; CDR3 protein: CASSLDDPTDTQYF; CDR3 DNA: TGTGCCAGCAGCTTAGACGACCCCACAGATACACAGTATTTT
D gene: TRBD2; V gene: TRBV20-1; clone size: .; J gene: TRBJ2-5; CDR3 protein: CSASGSGGGAETQYF; CDR3 DNA: TGCAGTGCTAGTGGGAGCGGGGGGGGGGCGGAGACCCAGTACTTC
D gene: .; V gene: TRBV7-2; clone size: .; J gene: TRBJ2-1; CDR3 protein: CASSLRPNNEQFF; CDR3 DNA: TGTGCCAGCAGCTTACGCCCCAACAATGAGCAGTTCTTC
D gene: .; V gene: TRBV4-1; clone size: .; J gene: TRBJ2-1; CDR3 protein: CASSQAPGLDEQFF; CDR3 DNA: TGCGCCAGCAGCCAAGCGCCCGGTCTGGATGAGCAGTTCTTC
D gene: TRBD2; V gene: TRBV24-1; clone size: .; J gene: TRBJ2-1; CDR3 protein: CATSDSQPGLAYNEQFF; CDR3 DNA: TGTGCCACCAGTGATTCACAACCGGGACTAGCCTACAATGAGCAGTTCTTC
D gene: .; V gene: TRBV2; clone size: .; J gene: TRBJ1-1; CDR3 protein: CASKSSGKAFF; CDR3 DNA: TGTGCCAGCAAGTCGTCGGGGAAAGCTTTCTTT
D gene: .; V gene: TRBV5-1; clone size: once; J gene: TRBJ2-3; CDR3 protein: CASSLSTGESTDTQYF; CDR3 DNA: TGCGCCAGCAGCTTGTCCACCGGGGAGAGCACAGATACGCAGTATTTT
D gene: TRBD1; V gene: TRBV19; clone size: once; J gene: TRBJ2-7; CDR3 protein: CATGTGTVTYEQYF; CDR3 DNA: TGTGCCACCGGGACAGGGACCGTTACCTACGAGCAGTACTTC
D gene: .; V gene: TRBV4-1; clone size: once; J gene: TRBJ1-1; CDR3 protein: CASSQDGIERTEAFF; CDR3 DNA: TGCGCCAGCAGCCAAGATGGGATCGAGCGGACTGAAGCTTTCTTT
D gene: .; V gene: TRBV7-9; clone size: .; J gene: TRBJ2-1; CDR3 protein: CASHGGYNEQFF; CDR3 DNA: TGTGCCAGCCATGGGGGGTACAATGAGCAGTTCTTC
D gene: .; V gene: TRBV12-3/TRBV12-4; clone size: .; J gene: TRBJ1-6; CDR3 protein: CASSPRSLRGSGSPLHF; CDR3 DNA: TGTGCCAGCAGTCCTAGGAGCCTTAGAGGTAGTGGTTCACCCCTCCACTTT
D gene: TRBD1; V gene: TRBV7-9; clone size: .; J gene: TRBJ2-5; CDR3 protein: CASSRGGNQETQYF; CDR3 DNA: TGTGCCAGCAGCCGAGGGGGCAACCAAGAGACCCAGTACTTC
D gene: TRBD2; V gene: TRBV27; clone size: .; J gene: TRBJ2-1; CDR3 protein: CASSHSGGEQFF; CDR3 DNA: TGTGCCAGCAGCCATAGCGGGGGTGAGCAGTTCTTC
D gene: .; V gene: TRBV19; clone size: .; J gene: TRBJ2-6; CDR3 protein: CASSIPSGANVLTF; CDR3 DNA: TGTGCCAGTAGTATTCCTTCTGGGGCCAACGTCCTGACTTTC
D gene: .; V gene: TRBV6-1; clone size: .; J gene: TRBJ1-1; CDR3 protein: CASRETGSEAFF; CDR3 DNA: TGTGCCAGCAGAGAGACAGGATCTGAAGCTTTCTTT
D gene: .; V gene: TRBV11-3; clone size: .; J gene: TRBJ2-7; CDR3 protein: CASSLDLEQYF; CDR3 DNA: TGTGCCAGCAGCTTAGATCTCGAGCAGTACTTC
D gene: .; V gene: TRBV7-2; clone size: .; J gene: TRBJ2-3; CDR3 protein: CASTGTGGGYTQYF; CDR3 DNA: TGTGCCAGCACCGGGACCGGCGGTGGGTATACGCAGTATTTT
D gene: .; V gene: TRBV7-2; clone size: .; J gene: TRBJ2-7; CDR3 protein: CASSTDSYNEQYF; CDR3 DNA: TGCGCCAGCAGTACGGACAGCTACAATGAGCAGTACTTC
D gene: .; V gene: TRBV2; clone size: .; J gene: TRBJ2-1; CDR3 protein: CASTQVRSYNEQFF; CDR3 DNA: TGTGCCAGCACCCAGGTCCGCTCCTACAATGAGCAGTTCTTC
D gene: TRBD1; V gene: TRBV19; clone size: few; J gene: TRBJ1-1; CDR3 protein: CASRGQRNTEAFF; CDR3 DNA: TGTGCCAGTAGGGGACAGAGGAACACTGAAGCTTTCTTT
D gene: .; V gene: TRBV7-9; clone size: .; J gene: TRBJ2-1; CDR3 protein: CASSFPGSSYNEQFF; CDR3 DNA: TGTGCCAGCAGCTTTCCGGGTAGCTCCTACAATGAGCAGTTCTTC
D gene: TRBD2; V gene: TRBV2; clone size: .; J gene: TRBJ2-1; CDR3 protein: CARAKTSGSYNEQFF; CDR3 DNA: TGTGCCAGGGCTAAGACTAGCGGGAGTTACAATGAGCAGTTCTTC
D gene: TRBD2; V gene: TRBV7-8; clone size: .; J gene: TRBJ2-7; CDR3 protein: CASSWGGSSYEQYF; CDR3 DNA: TGTGCCAGCAGCTGGGGGGGGAGCTCCTACGAGCAGTACTTC
D gene: .; V gene: TRBV2; clone size: .; J gene: TRBJ2-7; CDR3 protein: CASQGRGSVLSYEQYF; CDR3 DNA: TGTGCCAGCCAGGGGCGGGGGTCGGTCCTATCCTACGAGCAGTACTTC
D gene: .; V gene: TRBV6-5; clone size: once; J gene: TRBJ2-7; CDR3 protein: CASSSLGGGHEQYF; CDR3 DNA: TGTGCCAGCAGTTCGTTGGGGGGCGGCCACGAGCAGTACTTC